These 24 T cell receptor beta chains were all obtained from the same sample, sequenced in a study of post-analysis software for immune sequencing data. Whole-study results and caveats: A few TRBV segments occurring more often in patients than controls included TRBV5-6, TRBV5-1 and TRBV20-1.

TCR beta libraries were prepared from cDNA with unique molecular identifiers. TCRdb recomputed calls from the PCR reads with MiXCR, one row per CDR3 protein. The sample shows about 540,000 distinct CDR3 sequences, 30% to 40% of them seen only once. For these TCRs, the target antigens are not known. The sequenced sample was blood. The receptors come from a girl aged 2-17 years with multiple sclerosis.

The rearrangement joins TRBV28 to TRBJ1-1; D gene unclear. Trimming pared 3 bases from V and 11 bases from J, leaving 10 bases between. The CDR3 totals 11 residues. Germline CDR1 reads MDHEN; CDR2 reads SYDVKM. The CDR3 DNA sequence: TGTGCCAGCAGTTTTGGGGTACTCGCTTTCTTT. It translates to CASSFGVLAFF.

The V and J genes are TRBV7-9 and TRBJ1-6; D unresolved. The V gene lost 4 bases and the J gene lost 13 bases, with 14 bases spanning the gap. Germline CDR1 and CDR2: SEHNR and FQNEAQ (reference sequence). This CDR3 is built from 13 residues. Here the CDR3 reads CASSSPAGPPLHF. The CDR3 nucleotides read TGTGCCAGCAGCTCACCGGCCGGACCGCCCCTCCACTTT.

The chain recombines TRBV27 with TRBJ1-6; 9 bases align to TRBD1. The CDR3 is made up of 15 amino acids. In germline, CDR1 is MNHEY, CDR2 SMNVEV (reference sequence). Losses at the gene ends were 7 bases for V and 9 bases for J; bases not matched to a gene: 10. DNA for the CDR3: TGTGCCAGCAAAACAAACAGGGGGCAGGGTTCACCCCTCCACTTT. Amino acids: CASKTNRGQGSPLHF.

This clonotype was counted a few times. V and J are TRBV7-3 and TRBJ2-2; TRBD1 agrees at 7 bases. The CDR3 runs 15 residues. V was clipped by 5 bases and J by 2 bases; unmatched bases: 5. Per the germline V gene, CDR1 is SGHTA and CDR2 is FQGTGA. The chain's CDR3 is CASSPGQTNTGELFF. The CDR3 DNA follows: TGTGCCAGCAGCCCGGGACAGACAAACACCGGGGAGCTGTTTTTT.

The V call is TRBV7-2, the J call TRBJ1-1, with D tentatively TRBD1 (5 bases). This CDR3 spans 16 amino acids. Between the trimmed V and J ends, which lost 4 bases and 0 bases, there was a span of 15 bases. Germline-derived CDR1 and CDR2 are SGHTA and FQGNSA. CDR3 loop: CASSSRKQVLNTEAFF. The CDR3 coding sequence is TGTGCCAGCAGCTCTCGTAAACAGGTGCTGAACACTGAAGCTTTCTTT.

The genes are TRBV12-3 or TRBV12-4 and TRBJ2-3, with D maybe TRBD2 (6 bases). The CDR3 extends over 13 amino acids. V shed 6 bases and J shed 4 bases, with 11 bases lying between them. DNA of the CDR3: TGTGCCAGCAGGGGGGACTCCCCAGATACGCAGTATTTT. It is translated as CASRGDSPDTQYF.

The J gene is TRBJ1-1, the V gene TRBV28; D is ambiguous. The CDR3 has 12 amino acids. Germline CDR1 and CDR2: MDHEN and SYDVKM. Between the trimmed V and J ends, which lost 2 bases and 11 bases, there was a span of 12 bases. This chain's CDR3 is CASSLEVSDAFF. The CDR3 DNA reads as TGTGCCAGCAGTTTAGAGGTCTCGGATGCTTTCTTT.

This clonotype showed up just a few times. The chain recombines TRBV12-3 or TRBV12-4 with TRBJ2-1, with TRBD2 identical over 8 bases. V trimming: 7 bases; J trimming: 6 bases; junction bases outside the gene matches: 14. CDR3 length equals 16 residues. DNA of the CDR3: TGTGCCAGCAACTCGAGGACTAGCTCGGGTAGCAATGAGCAGTTCTTC. Translating it yields CASNSRTSSGSNEQFF.

J is TRBJ1-1 and V is TRBV20-1; 10 bases align to TRBD1. This CDR3 spans 15 amino acids. V lost 3 bases and J lost 5; bases outside the gene matches: 9. Per the germline V gene, CDR1 is DFQATT and CDR2 is SNEGSKA (reference sequence). Here the CDR3 DNA reads TGCAGTGCTAGTAGGTCTTGGGACAGGGGAACTGAAGCTTTCTTT. This encodes CSASRSWDRGTEAFF.

This clonotype has a count of ten or more. Here the CDR3 DNA reads TGCGCCAGCAGCTTGATATCTAGCACAGATACGCAGTATTTT. It codes for CASSLISSTDTQYF. V is TRBV5-1 and J is TRBJ2-3; D is unclear. The CDR3 covers 14 residues. CDR1 is SGHRS and CDR2 is YFSETQ in the germline V gene. The V gene lost 1 base and the J gene lost 0 bases, with 6 bases spanning the gap. Full variable domain (rest looked up from reference TRBV5-1 and TRBJ2-3): KAGVTQTPRYLIKTRGQQVTLSCSPISGHRSVSWYQQTPGQGLQFLFEYFSETQRNKGNFPGRFSGRQFSNSRSEMNVSTLELGDSALYLCASSLISSTDTQYFGPGTRLTVL.

V and J are TRBV27 and TRBJ1-4, with a weak D call TRBD1 (5 bases). This CDR3 spans 20 amino acids. Germline CDR1 and CDR2: MNHEY and SMNVEV (reference sequence). Trimming cost V 6 bases and J 2 bases, with 28 bases left between them. The CDR3 here is CASSPLGSEHNGATNEKLFF. Written as DNA, the CDR3 is TGTGCCAGCAGCCCCCTGGGGTCTGAACACAACGGGGCGACTAATGAAAAACTGTTTTTT.

This clonotype was found a few times. V is TRBV2 and J is TRBJ2-3; 10 bases are shared with TRBD2. Losses at the gene ends were 7 bases for V and 1 base for J; bases not matched to a gene: 2. This CDR3 is built from 14 residues. In germline, CDR1 is SNHLY, CDR2 FYNNEI. CDR3 coding DNA: TGTGCCAGCAAAGGGACTAGCGGCACAGATACGCAGTATTTT. It encodes CASKGTSGTDTQYF.

This clonotype was seen more than once but under ten times. This chain joins TRBV9 and TRBJ2-3; tentative D call: TRBD2 (5 bases). The V end lost 2 bases, the J end lost 0 bases, and 13 bases lay between the germline ends. This CDR3 is built from 16 residues. Germline values: CDR1 SGDLS, CDR2 YYNGEE. CDR3 sequence (DNA): TGTGCCAGCAGCGTTAATCGGGGAACTAGCACAGATACGCAGTATTTT. Amino acid sequence: CASSVNRGTSTDTQYF.

The sample holds a few counts of this clonotype. The chain uses TRBV3-1 and TRBJ2-3; D is uncertain. This CDR3 contains 12 residues. Trimming removed 1 base from V and 5 bases from J, with 4 bases in between. Germline values: CDR1 LGHDT, CDR2 YNNKEL (reference sequence). This CDR3 is CASSQVEDTQYF. The CDR3 coding sequence is TGTGCCAGCAGCCAAGTAGAAGATACGCAGTATTTT.

The chain couples TRBV5-1 to TRBJ1-2, with no clear D. Germline lookup yields CDR1 SGHRS and CDR2 YFSETQ. There are 14 residues in the CDR3. Trimming pared 6 bases from V and 7 bases from J, leaving 19 bases between. The CDR3 is CASTTGDRSPGYTF. Here the CDR3 DNA reads TGCGCCAGCACAACTGGAGACCGGAGTCCTGGCTACACCTTC.

The table lists this clonotype with a few counts. The chain employs TRBV3-1 and TRBJ2-3; 9 positions agree with TRBD2. The CDR3 covers 17 residues. Germline V gives CDR1 LGHDT, CDR2 YNNKEL (reference sequence). V shed 0 bases, J shed 4 bases, and the junction held 8 bases outside the gene matches. The CDR3 here is CASSQEGRRGGSDTQYF. Here the CDR3 DNA reads TGTGCCAGCAGCCAAGAAGGTCGGCGGGGGGGCTCAGATACGCAGTATTTT.

V is TRBV5-1 and J is TRBJ2-5, with TRBD1 identical over 7 bases. This CDR3 region has 14 residues. CDR1 is SGHRS, CDR2 YFSETQ, per germline. V shed 4 bases, J shed 6 bases, and the junction held 9 bases outside the gene matches. The CDR3: CASSRGTADQTQYF. The CDR3 region has the DNA TGCGCCAGCAGCCGTGGGACAGCCGATCAGACCCAGTACTTC.

This chain joins TRBV6-6 and TRBJ1-6; tentative D call: TRBD1 (5 bases). There are 16 residues in the CDR3. Germline V gene sequence: CDR1 MNHNY, CDR2 SVGAGI (reference sequence). The ends were cut back, 0 bases at V and 7 bases at J, with 13 bases in the middle. This chain's CDR3 is CASSYSPGDYNSPLHF. CDR3 DNA sequence: TGTGCCAGCAGTTACTCGCCGGGGGACTACAATTCACCCCTCCACTTT.

V gene TRBV29-1 combines with J gene TRBJ2-2; the D is unclear. V was pared by 4 bases and J by 4 bases, with 7 bases between. The CDR3 is 12 residues long. Germline V CDR1 and CDR2: SQVTM, ANQGSEA. CDR3 in amino acids: CSVGLVTGELFF. As DNA, the CDR3 is TGCAGCGTTGGGTTAGTCACCGGGGAGCTGTTTTTT.

The chain is built from TRBV20-1 and TRBJ2-3; 7 nucleotides agree with TRBD1. V trimming: 0 bases; J trimming: 6 bases; junction bases outside the gene matches: 12. This CDR3 is 16 amino acids long. In germline, CDR1 is DFQATT, CDR2 SNEGSKA (reference sequence). The CDR3 DNA sequence: TGCAGTGCTAGAGATCGTCCAGGGGGTGACACGGATACGCAGTATTTT. Protein: CSARDRPGGDTDTQYF.

This clonotype came up a few times. V usage is TRBV20-1 and J usage is TRBJ2-5; 7 positions match TRBD1. This CDR3 has 14 amino acids. Trimming took 3 bases from V and 2 from J; bases not matched to a gene: 6. Germline assignment: CDR1 DFQATT and CDR2 SNEGSKA (reference sequence). CDR3 sequence (DNA): TGCAGTGCTAGGGGTATGGGACAGCAAGAGACCCAGTACTTC. Its protein product is CSARGMGQQETQYF.

V usage is TRBV6-6 and J usage is TRBJ2-7, with TRBD1 matching over 10 bases. Trimming at V came to 2 bases and at J to 7 bases, leaving 5 bases not matched to a gene. Per germline, CDR1 MNHNY and CDR2 SVGAGI (reference sequence). This CDR3 region has 14 residues. CDR3 amino acids: CASSYGTGAGEQYF. CDR3 sequence (DNA): TGTGCCAGCAGTTACGGGACAGGGGCAGGAGAGCAGTACTTC.

The rearrangement uses TRBV9 and TRBJ2-5; D uncertain. V was trimmed by 3 bases and J by 3 bases, leaving 6 bases between them. Germline assignment: CDR1 SGDLS and CDR2 YYNGEE. CDR3 length: 12 amino acids. CDR3 in amino acids: CASSGPKETQYF. The DNA for the CDR3 is TGTGCCAGCAGCGGCCCCAAAGAGACCCAGTACTTC.

The genes are TRBV7-8 and TRBJ2-7, with D unresolved. The V gene's germline CDR1 is SGHVS and CDR2 FQNEAQ. The CDR3 has 16 residues. V was cut by 1 base and J by 0 bases, with 13 bases left in between. The CDR3 DNA reads TGTGCCAGCAGCTTAGTCGGGCAGAGGCCCTCCTACGAGCAGTACTTC. Its translation is CASSLVGQRPSYEQYF.